This T cell receptor (beta chain) emerged from a study of blood T cell repertoires in COVID-19. Study-wide context: Samples came from the United States, Italy and Spain, spanning acute and convalescent COVID-19. Sources were T cells, B-cell-depleted T cells, or PBMCs; the material itself was cDNA or gDNA.

As originally analysed: The authors estimated nucleated cell counts from reference gene primer amplification. TCRdb's copy holds only in-frame clones and misses some; the assay was immunoSEQ multiplex PCR. The V and J calls and clone size are taken from that table; D and trimming were inferred from the DNA. Here the sample spans about 210,000 clones, over 70% being singletons. Germline V gives CDR1 KGHSH, CDR2 LQKENI. With V trimmed by 3 bases and J by 4 bases, 8 bases remained unmatched. CDR3 size: 15 residues. Worth noting for this clone: The same CDR3 can be traced to other DNA sequences in this sample.

The TCR comes from a woman in her 70s with acute or convalescent COVID-19. This chain uses TRBV18 with TRBJ1-1, with 7 bases matching TRBD1. Sequenced material: peripheral blood. The CDR3 is CASSPGDRVGTEAFF. The CDR3 region has the DNA TGTGCCAGCTCACCGGGAGACAGGGTGGGCACTGAAGCTTTCTTT. Supplemented by reference TRBV18 and TRBJ1-1, the full variable domain reads NAGVMQNPRHLVRRRGQEARLRCSPMKGHSHVYWYRQLPEEGLKFMVYLQKENIIDESGMPKERFSAEFPKEGPSILRIQQVVRGDSAAYFCASSPGDRVGTEAFFGQGTRLTVV.